This T cell receptor beta chain was documented in a study of T cell clonotyping in hematopoietic cell transplantation. About this clone: The junction and the germline gene differ at one end; a read error may be behind it.

The CDR3 is 10 amino acids. Germline loops: CDR1 SNHLY, CDR2 FYNNEI. Data came from immunoSEQ multiplex PCR; TCRdb stores just in-frame clones and leaves some out. The sample includes fewer than 9,500 clones, around 80% of them seen just once. This rearrangement joins TRBV2 to TRBJ1-2; D is uncertain. This clonotype was sampled from a male patient aged 60-69 years who had an allogeneic stem cell transplant from an unrelated donor, so the T cells may come from the graft donor. Some clones in this sample may be carry-over from other donors' samples. Here the sequenced sample was PBMCs, taken at the time of graft-versus-host disease after allogeneic stem cell transplant. The CDR3 region is CASSEVGYTF. The CDR3 DNA sequence: TGTGCCAGCAGCGAAGTTGGCTACACCTTC. Using reference TRBV2 and TRBJ1-2 for the parts outside the CDR3, the full variable domain is EPEVTQTPSHQVTQMGQEVILRCVPISNHLYFYWYRQILGQKVEFLVSFYNNEISEKSEIFDDQFSVERPDGSNFTLKIRSTKLEDSAMYFCASSEVGYTFGSGTRLTVV.